This TCR beta chain was recorded in a study of blood T cell repertoires in COVID-19. Study as a whole: The United States, Italy and Spain provided the acute and convalescent COVID-19 samples. In each case, the material was cDNA or gDNA derived from T cells, B-cell-depleted T cells, or PBMCs.

There are 15 residues in the CDR3. Germline V gene lookup returns CDR1 SGDLS and CDR2 YYNGEE. V dropped 4 bases and J dropped 5 bases, with 18 bases sitting between them. As originally analysed: Counts of nucleated cells, estimated from reference gene primer amplification, were obtained. Produced via immunoSEQ multiplex PCR; TCRdb's table is partial and in-frame only. V and J calls and clone size come straight from that table; D and trimming were deduced from the DNA. The sample carries about 35,000 clones, around 85% recorded once. The TCR comes from a man aged 55 to 70 with active or convalescent COVID-19. V is TRBV9 and J is TRBJ1-2; TRBD1 might be the D (5 bases). The sequenced material came from peripheral blood. CDR3 DNA: TGTGCCAGCAGCCCATCCCGGGGGACTAGGTATGGCTACACCTTC. Translating it yields CASSPSRGTRYGYTF.